This T cell receptor beta chain comes out of a study of cytomegalovirus exposure and HLA in healthy donors. Looking at the study overall: The roughly 670 first-cohort repertoires shared a platform with the roughly 130 validation repertoires, as reported in a later analysis.

Germline assignment: CDR1 MGHRA and CDR2 YSYEKL. The CDR3 length is 16 residues. V lost 0 bases and J lost 1, with 12 bases in between. The assay was immunoSEQ multiplex PCR, and TCRdb's table has in-frame clones only and misses some. The table shows 100,000 to 130,000 clones, with about 85% occurring only once. Findings of the study overall: The study put around 180 TCR beta chains on its list as cytomegalovirus-associated. According to a subsequent analysis, TCR clusters identified in the first cohort showed a tendency to co-occur across the roughly 120 validation repertoires. Rare TCR sequences predominated, though certain public TCRs were found in many donors.

As concerns this clone: The antigen remains unidentified.

The source of this sequence is a woman between 18 and 29 years old in good health and CMV-seronegative. V and J are TRBV4-1 and TRBJ1-1, with TRBD1 as a possible D gene (5 bases). The material sequenced was PBMCs. The CDR3 coding sequence is TGCGCCAGCAGCCAAGAGTCCGGGGGGGAGAACACTGAAGCTTTCTTT. This translates into CASSQESGGENTEAFF.